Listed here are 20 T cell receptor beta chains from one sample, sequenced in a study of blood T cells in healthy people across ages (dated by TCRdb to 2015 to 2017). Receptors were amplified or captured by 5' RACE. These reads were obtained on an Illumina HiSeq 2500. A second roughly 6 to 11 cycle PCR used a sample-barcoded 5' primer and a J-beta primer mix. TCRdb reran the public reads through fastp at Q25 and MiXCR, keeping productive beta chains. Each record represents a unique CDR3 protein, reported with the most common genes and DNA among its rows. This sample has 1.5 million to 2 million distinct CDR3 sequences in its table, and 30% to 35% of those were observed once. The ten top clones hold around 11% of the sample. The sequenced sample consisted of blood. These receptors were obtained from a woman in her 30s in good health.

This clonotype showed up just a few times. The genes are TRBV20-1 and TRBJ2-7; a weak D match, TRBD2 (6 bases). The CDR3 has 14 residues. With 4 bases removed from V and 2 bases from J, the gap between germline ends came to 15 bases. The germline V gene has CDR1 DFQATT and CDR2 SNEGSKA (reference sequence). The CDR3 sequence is CSAIKEGLPYEQYF. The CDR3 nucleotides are TGCAGTGCTATTAAGGAGGGACTCCCCTACGAGCAGTACTTC.

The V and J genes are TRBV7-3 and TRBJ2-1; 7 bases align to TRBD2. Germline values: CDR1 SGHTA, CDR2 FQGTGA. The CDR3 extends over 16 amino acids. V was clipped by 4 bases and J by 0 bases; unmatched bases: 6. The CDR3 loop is CASSSREIGSYNEQFF. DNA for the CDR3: TGTGCCAGCAGCTCGCGGGAGATCGGCTCCTACAATGAGCAGTTCTTC.

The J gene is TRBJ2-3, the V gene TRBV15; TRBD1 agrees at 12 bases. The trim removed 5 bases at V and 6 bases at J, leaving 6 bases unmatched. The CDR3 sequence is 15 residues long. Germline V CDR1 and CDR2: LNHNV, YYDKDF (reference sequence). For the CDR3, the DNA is TGTGCCACCAGCCGAGGGGACAGGGGGCATGATACGCAGTATTTT. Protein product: CATSRGDRGHDTQYF.

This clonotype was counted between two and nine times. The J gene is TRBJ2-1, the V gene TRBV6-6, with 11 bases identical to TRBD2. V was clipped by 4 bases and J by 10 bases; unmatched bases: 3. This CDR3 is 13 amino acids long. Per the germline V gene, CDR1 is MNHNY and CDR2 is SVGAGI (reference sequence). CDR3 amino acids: CASSLGLAEEQFF. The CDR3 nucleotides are TGTGCCAGCAGTTTGGGACTAGCGGAGGAGCAGTTCTTC.

CDR3 nucleotides: TGTGCCAGCAGCTTATCTTGGCGGGGGGACCTCCAAGAGACCCAGTACTTC. This codes for CASSLSWRGDLQETQYF. This chain uses TRBV7-9 with TRBJ2-5, with 8 bases that match TRBD2. There are 17 residues in the CDR3. J was trimmed by 1 base and V by 2 bases; bases with no gene match: 9. The germline V gene encodes CDR1 SEHNR and CDR2 FQNEAQ (reference sequence).

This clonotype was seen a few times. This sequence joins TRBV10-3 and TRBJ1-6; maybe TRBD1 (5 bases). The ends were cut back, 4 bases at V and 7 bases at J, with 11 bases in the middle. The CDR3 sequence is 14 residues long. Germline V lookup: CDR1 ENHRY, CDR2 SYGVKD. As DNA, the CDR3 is TGTGCCATCAGTGTGGGGCAGGACAATTCACCCCTCCACTTT. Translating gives CAISVGQDNSPLHF.

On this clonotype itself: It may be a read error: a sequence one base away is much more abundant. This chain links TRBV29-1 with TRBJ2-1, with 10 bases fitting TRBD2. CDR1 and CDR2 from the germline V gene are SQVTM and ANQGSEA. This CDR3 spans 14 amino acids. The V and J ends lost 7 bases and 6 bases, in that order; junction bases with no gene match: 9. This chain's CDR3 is CSAEAGGSANEQFF. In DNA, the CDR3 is TGCAGCGCCGAAGCGGGAGGGTCGGCCAATGAGCAGTTCTTC.

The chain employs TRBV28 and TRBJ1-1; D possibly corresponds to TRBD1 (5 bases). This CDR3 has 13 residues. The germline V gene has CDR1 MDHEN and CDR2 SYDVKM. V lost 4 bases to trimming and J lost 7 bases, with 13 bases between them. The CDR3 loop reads CASSWPAGGEAFF. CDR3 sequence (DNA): TGTGCCAGCAGTTGGCCCGCTGGGGGTGAAGCTTTCTTT.

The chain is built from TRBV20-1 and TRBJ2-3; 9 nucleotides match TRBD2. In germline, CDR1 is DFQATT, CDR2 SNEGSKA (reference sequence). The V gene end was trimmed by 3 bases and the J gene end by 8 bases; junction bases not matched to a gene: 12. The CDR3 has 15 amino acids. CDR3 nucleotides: TGCAGTGCTAGGGCTAGCGGGGAAGTATGGGGTACGCAGTATTTT. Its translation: CSARASGEVWGTQYF.

CDR3 sequence reads: CASRRQGSPGGYTF. CDR3 bases: TGTGCCAGCAGGCGTCAAGGCAGTCCTGGTGGCTACACCTTC. V is TRBV12-3 or TRBV12-4 and J is TRBJ1-2, with D unresolved. The germline V and J ends were trimmed by 6 bases and 7 bases, with 18 bases remaining between them. The CDR3 loop spans 14 amino acids.

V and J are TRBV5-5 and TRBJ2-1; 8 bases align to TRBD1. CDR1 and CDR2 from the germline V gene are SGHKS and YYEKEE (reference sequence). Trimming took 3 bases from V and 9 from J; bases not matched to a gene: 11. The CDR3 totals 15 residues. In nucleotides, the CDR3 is TGTGCCAGCAGCTCTTCCGGGACAGGTTTAGTTGAGCAGTTCTTC. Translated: CASSSSGTGLVEQFF.

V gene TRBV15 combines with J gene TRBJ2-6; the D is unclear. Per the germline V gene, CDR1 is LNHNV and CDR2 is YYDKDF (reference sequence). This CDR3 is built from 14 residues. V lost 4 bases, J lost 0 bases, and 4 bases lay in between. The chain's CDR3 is CATSNPSGANVLTF. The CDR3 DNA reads TGTGCCACCAGCAACCCCTCTGGGGCCAACGTCCTGACTTTC.

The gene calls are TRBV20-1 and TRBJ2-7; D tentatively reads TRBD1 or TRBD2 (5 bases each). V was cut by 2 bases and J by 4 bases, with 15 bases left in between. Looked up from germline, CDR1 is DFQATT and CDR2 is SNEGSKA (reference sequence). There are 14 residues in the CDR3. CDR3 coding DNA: TGCAGTGCTAGACAGGGCCAGGGAGAATACGAGCAGTACTTC. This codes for CSARQGQGEYEQYF.

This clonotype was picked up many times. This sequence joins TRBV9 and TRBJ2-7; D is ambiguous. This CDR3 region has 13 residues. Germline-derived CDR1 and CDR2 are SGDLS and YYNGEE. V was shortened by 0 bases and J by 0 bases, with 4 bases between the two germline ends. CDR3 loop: CASSVGDSYEQYF. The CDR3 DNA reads TGTGCCAGCAGCGTAGGCGACTCCTACGAGCAGTACTTC.

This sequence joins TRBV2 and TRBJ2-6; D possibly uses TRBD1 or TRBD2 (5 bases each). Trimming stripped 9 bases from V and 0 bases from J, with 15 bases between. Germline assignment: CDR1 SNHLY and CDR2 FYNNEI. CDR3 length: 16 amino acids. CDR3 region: CASQGTESSGANVLTF. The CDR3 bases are TGTGCCAGTCAAGGGACGGAAAGCTCTGGGGCCAACGTCCTGACTTTC.

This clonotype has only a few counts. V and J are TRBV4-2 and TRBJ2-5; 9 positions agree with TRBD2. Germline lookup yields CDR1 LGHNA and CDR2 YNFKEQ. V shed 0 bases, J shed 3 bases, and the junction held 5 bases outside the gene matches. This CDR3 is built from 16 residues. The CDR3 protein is CASSQEWRGGEETQYF. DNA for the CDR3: TGTGCCAGCAGCCAAGAGTGGCGGGGGGGCGAAGAGACCCAGTACTTC.

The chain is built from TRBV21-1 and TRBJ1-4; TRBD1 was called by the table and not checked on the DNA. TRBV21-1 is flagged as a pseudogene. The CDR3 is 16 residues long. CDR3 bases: TGTGCCAGCAGCTCCCGGGGACGGGGCGCTGATGAAAAACTGTTTTTT. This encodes CASSSRGRGADEKLFF.

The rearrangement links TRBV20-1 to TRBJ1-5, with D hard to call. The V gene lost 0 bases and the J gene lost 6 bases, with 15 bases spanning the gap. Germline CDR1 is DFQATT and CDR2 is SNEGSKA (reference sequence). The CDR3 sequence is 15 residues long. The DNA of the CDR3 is TGCAGTGCTAGAGAGCCGAATAAAGAAGGTCAGCCCCAGCATTTT. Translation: CSAREPNKEGQPQHF.

CDR3 region: CASSSPGRVTYEQYF. CDR3 in DNA: TGTGCCAGCAGTTCTCCGGGACGGGTAACCTACGAGCAGTACTTC. The rearrangement uses TRBV28 and TRBJ2-7; the D call may be TRBD1 or TRBD2 (5 bases each). V was trimmed by 4 bases and J by 2 bases, leaving 15 bases between them. The CDR3 covers 15 residues. Germline loops: CDR1 MDHEN, CDR2 SYDVKM.

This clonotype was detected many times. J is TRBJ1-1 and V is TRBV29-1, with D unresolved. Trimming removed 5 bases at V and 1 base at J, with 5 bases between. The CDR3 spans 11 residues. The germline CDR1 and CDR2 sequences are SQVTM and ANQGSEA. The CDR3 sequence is CSVRENTEAFF. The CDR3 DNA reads TGCAGCGTTCGAGAGAACACTGAAGCTTTCTTT.